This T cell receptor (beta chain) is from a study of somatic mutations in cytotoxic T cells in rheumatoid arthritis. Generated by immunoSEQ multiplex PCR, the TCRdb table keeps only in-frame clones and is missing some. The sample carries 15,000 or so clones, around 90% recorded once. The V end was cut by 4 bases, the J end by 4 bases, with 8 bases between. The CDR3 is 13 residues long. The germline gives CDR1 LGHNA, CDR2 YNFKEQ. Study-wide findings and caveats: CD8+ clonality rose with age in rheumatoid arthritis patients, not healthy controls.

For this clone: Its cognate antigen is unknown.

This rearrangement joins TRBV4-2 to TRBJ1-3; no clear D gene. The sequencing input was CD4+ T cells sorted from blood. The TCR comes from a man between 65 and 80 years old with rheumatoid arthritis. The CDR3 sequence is CASSRGLGNTIYF. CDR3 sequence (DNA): TGTGCCAGCAGCCGAGGGTTAGGAAACACCATATATTTT.